This T cell receptor (beta chain) was retrieved from a study of OX40 agonist ivuxolimab in advanced cancers. On the study more broadly: A diagnosis of hepatocellular carcinoma, melanoma, renal cell or head and neck cancer was present in dose-escalation patients. Males comprised approximately 81% of the group, whose mean age was approximately 60 years (range roughly 23 to 90). Findings and caveats of the study: The study found among the lowest clonal expansion in partial responders at 0.1-3.0 mg/kg.

The CDR3 runs 13 residues. Trimming left V 0 bases short and J 4 bases short, with 6 bases between. CDR1 is SNHLY, CDR2 FYNNEI, per germline. Autoimmune disease history or systemic immunosuppression barred patients. In the case of this clone: What it binds is not known.

Here immunoSEQ multiplex PCR was the method, and the copy in TCRdb shows in-frame clones only, minus some. The table includes roughly 95,000 clones, under 90% detected once. This receptor was taken from an adult with an advanced solid tumor such as melanoma, head and neck, liver or kidney cancer. Material: CD4+ or CD8+ T cells sorted from blood, obtained in a trial of the OX40 agonist ivuxolimab. J is TRBJ1-1 and V is TRBV2; D is uncertain. CDR3 nucleotide sequence: TGTGCCAGCAGTGAAGCAGACGGCACTGAAGCTTTCTTT. It is translated as CASSEADGTEAFF.